The sequence of this T cell receptor beta chain was determined in a study of blood T cell repertoires in COVID-19. Background on the study: Acute and convalescent COVID-19 samples came from the United States, Italy and Spain.

This CDR3 is built from 12 residues. Per germline, CDR1 SGHAT and CDR2 FQNNGV. With 6 bases removed from V and 4 bases from J, the gap between germline ends came to 10 bases. The table came from immunoSEQ multiplex PCR; TCRdb's copy has only in-frame clones and leaves some out. The table lists more than 150,000 clones, 94% of them singletons. The receptor was isolated from a man aged 30 to 45 with COVID-19, enrolled during active disease. Sequencing was carried out using peripheral blood. The rearrangement links TRBV11-2 to TRBJ2-7; no definite D call. The CDR3 loop reads CASSQTRYEQYF. CDR3 nucleotide sequence: TGTGCCAGCAGTCAGACACGTTACGAGCAGTACTTC.